The present TCR beta chain was sequenced within a study of T cells in Graves' hyperthyroidism and ophthalmopathy. What was amplified from RNA transcripts were TCR beta CDR3 regions. In the first-round RT-PCR of the TCR CDR3, the HTBI primer set was used. Via MiXCR, TCRdb re-called the multiplex PCR reads, giving one row per CDR3 protein. The table lists 620,000 or so distinct CDR3 sequences, roughly 15% of them singletons. Notes on the study in general: Model predictions of ophthalmopathy came a median approximately 6.8 months before onset.

On this clonotype: The antigen is unknown. A much larger clone differs from this one at a single base, so this may be a read error.

CDR1 is DFQATT, CDR2 SNEGSKA, per germline (reference sequence). This CDR3 is built from 15 residues. Sequencing was carried out using blood. The TCR was taken from a woman aged 45-60 years with Graves' ophthalmopathy. The rearrangement joins TRBV20-1 to TRBJ2-2; TRBD2 agrees at 8 bases. The CDR3 coding sequence is TGCGGTGCTACACAAGCGGGAGCGGGGACCGGGGAGCTGTTTTTT. Translated: CGATQAGAGTGELFF.